The 14 T cell receptor beta chains listed next were all sequenced from one sample in a study of cytomegalovirus exposure and HLA in healthy donors. Use of 60 Vbeta and 13 Jbeta primers characterized the PCR. The table came from immunoSEQ multiplex PCR; TCRdb's copy has only in-frame clones and leaves some out. The sample lists 200,000 to 250,000 clones; 77% were seen once. Sequencing was performed on PBMCs. These TCRs come from a woman in her sixties or seventies in good health and CMV-seropositive.

In regard to this clone: An end of the junction differs from the germline gene, which may be a read error. The chain has TRBV2 and TRBJ2-7, with 13 bases matching TRBD2. From germline, CDR1 is SNHLY and CDR2 FYNNEI. The CDR3 contains 18 residues. The chain's CDR3 is CASRSGTSGAFSSYGQYF. The CDR3 DNA reads as TGTGCCAGCAGGTCCGGGACTAGCGGGGCTTTTAGCTCCTACGGGCAGTACTTC.

The chain joins TRBV7-6 to TRBJ1-2; the match to TRBD1 covers 8 bases. V trimming: 0 bases; J trimming: 7 bases; junction bases outside the gene matches: 1. The length of the CDR3 is 13 residues. From germline, CDR1 is SGHVS and CDR2 FNYEAQ. The CDR3 bases are TGTGCCAGCAGCTTAGCGACAGGGGTTGGCTACACCTTC. It translates to CASSLATGVGYTF.

This chain joins TRBV19 and TRBJ2-3, with D perhaps TRBD2 (5 bases). The CDR3 spans 13 residues. Germline loops: CDR1 LNHDA, CDR2 SQIVND (reference sequence). V shed 3 bases and J shed 4 bases, with 8 bases lying between them. The CDR3 loop reads CASSIRDADTQYF. CDR3 coding DNA: TGTGCCAGTAGTATTCGGGATGCAGATACGCAGTATTTT.

This chain joins TRBV10-3 and TRBJ2-2; D may be TRBD1 (5 bases). Germline V CDR1 and CDR2: ENHRY, SYGVKD. Trimming shortened V by 6 bases and J by 6 bases, and 8 bases separated the two germline ends. The CDR3 extends over 12 amino acids. For the CDR3, the DNA is TGTGCCATCAGCCAGGGTGCCGGGGAGCTGTTTTTT. Translation: CAISQGAGELFF.

The CDR3 nucleotides read TGTGCCATCAGTGGTGAAATGGACAGCTACAATCAGCCCCAGCATTTT. Protein product: CAISGEMDSYNQPQHF. This chain uses TRBV10-3 with TRBJ1-5, with a possible D match to TRBD1 (6 bases). Germline loops: CDR1 ENHRY, CDR2 SYGVKD. The CDR3 extends over 16 amino acids. Trimming shortened V by 4 bases and J by 3 bases, and 16 bases separated the two germline ends.

The chain employs TRBV15 and TRBJ2-5; 8 bases map to TRBD2. Germline V CDR1 and CDR2: LNHNV, YYDKDF (reference sequence). With V trimmed by 3 bases and J by 5 bases, 5 bases remained unmatched. The length of the CDR3 is 14 residues. This chain's CDR3 is CATSSPGLGETQYF. DNA of the CDR3: TGTGCCACCAGCAGTCCGGGACTAGGGGAGACCCAGTACTTC.

V usage is TRBV6-5 and J usage is TRBJ1-3; the match to TRBD1 covers 7 bases. The CDR3 runs to 15 residues. Germline V lookup: CDR1 MNHEY, CDR2 SVGAGI. V trimming: 5 bases; J trimming: 4 bases; junction bases outside the gene matches: 8. CDR3 coding DNA: TGTGCCAGCAGTGTAGGGGGCTCGTGGGGAAACACCATATATTTT. This codes for CASSVGGSWGNTIYF.

The V and J genes are TRBV29-1 and TRBJ2-3; D possibly corresponds to TRBD2 (7 bases). The CDR3 length is 15 residues. CDR1 is SQVTM and CDR2 is ANQGSEA in the germline V gene. Trimming removed 3 bases at V and 5 bases at J, with 18 bases between. DNA of the CDR3: TGCAGCGTTGATAAGGGGGGGGCCTACGGAGATACGCAGTATTTT. This translates into CSVDKGGAYGDTQYF.

This clone was recorded a few times. V and J are TRBV7-6 and TRBJ2-5; D ambiguous. V was shortened by 4 bases and J by 5 bases, with 5 bases between the two germline ends. Per the germline V gene, CDR1 is SGHVS and CDR2 is FNYEAQ. CDR3 length: 11 amino acids. The CDR3 loop is CASSSRETQYF. The CDR3 bases are TGTGCCAGCAGCTCTAGGGAGACCCAGTACTTC.

This clone was counted only a few times. The V call is TRBV7-9, the J call TRBJ2-1; TRBD1 matches 8 bases. The V segment lost 2 bases and the J segment 7 bases; nucleotides outside the gene matches: 4. Germline loops: CDR1 SEHNR, CDR2 FQNEAQ (reference sequence). CDR3 length: 14 amino acids. The CDR3 region has the DNA TGTGCCAGCAGCTTAAACAGGGGGAAGAATGAGCAGTTCTTC. The encoded protein is CASSLNRGKNEQFF.

The chain employs TRBV28 and TRBJ2-2; no definite D call. This CDR3 has 14 residues. With 6 bases removed from V and 1 base from J, the gap between germline ends came to 9 bases. Germline V gene data show CDR1 as MDHEN and CDR2 as SYDVKM. CDR3 in DNA: TGTGCCAGCAGCCCTTTCTTGAACACCGGGGAGCTGTTTTTT. Its translation: CASSPFLNTGELFF.

This clone was observed a single time. The rearrangement uses TRBV11-2 and TRBJ2-5, with a weak D call TRBD1 (6 bases). The germline V gene encodes CDR1 SGHAT and CDR2 FQNNGV. The length of the CDR3 is 15 residues. Trimming removed 2 bases from V and 5 bases from J, with 15 bases in between. The CDR3 DNA reads as TGTGCCAGCAGCTTAAACAGGGCCACCCCCGAGACCCAGTACTTC. Its protein product is CASSLNRATPETQYF.

The J gene is TRBJ2-2, the V gene TRBV18; D gene uncertain. V was shortened by 3 bases and J by 3 bases, with 8 bases between the two germline ends. CDR3 length: 14 amino acids. Germline V lookup: CDR1 KGHSH, CDR2 LQKENI. CDR3 residues: CASSPQLDTGELFF. The DNA of the CDR3 is TGTGCCAGCTCACCCCAGCTAGACACCGGGGAGCTGTTTTTT.

The V gene is TRBV30, the J gene TRBJ2-2; 7 bases map to TRBD1. CDR1 is GTSNPN, CDR2 SVGIG, per germline (reference sequence). J was trimmed by 7 bases and V by 0 bases; bases with no gene match: 8. The length of the CDR3 is 15 residues. The CDR3 DNA reads as TGTGCCTGGAGTGTCTGGAAGGGGGCCCGCGGGGAGCTGTTTTTT. This gives the protein CAWSVWKGARGELFF.